This TCR beta chain was identified in a study of graft-versus-host responses after intestinal transplantation. Study in general: Transplantation in recipients was multivisceral, liver-intestinal, or isolated intestinal. Anti-thymocyte globulin induction preceded three to four years of tacrolimus and steroid maintenance in all recipients. Broader study findings: Recipient marrow held GvH clones, some first seen in ileum or blood.

This clone appeared a single time. The antigen remains unidentified. The assay was immunoSEQ multiplex PCR, and TCRdb's table has in-frame clones only and misses some. The data hold fewer than 120,000 clones, with just under 95% observed a single time. The ends were cut back, 7 bases at V and 4 bases at J, with 18 bases in the middle. The CDR3 is made up of 15 amino acids. The germline V gene encodes CDR1 LNHDA and CDR2 SQIVND (reference sequence). Source: unstimulated CD8+ T cells sorted from spleen or lymph node cells, taken before intestinal transplant. This TCR was sampled from a human donor who received an intestinal transplant. The genes are TRBV19 and TRBJ2-3; D might be TRBD2 (6 bases). CDR3 residues: CASKTSGERPDTQYF. The DNA of the CDR3 is TGTGCCAGTAAGACGTCGGGAGAGAGGCCAGATACGCAGTATTTT.